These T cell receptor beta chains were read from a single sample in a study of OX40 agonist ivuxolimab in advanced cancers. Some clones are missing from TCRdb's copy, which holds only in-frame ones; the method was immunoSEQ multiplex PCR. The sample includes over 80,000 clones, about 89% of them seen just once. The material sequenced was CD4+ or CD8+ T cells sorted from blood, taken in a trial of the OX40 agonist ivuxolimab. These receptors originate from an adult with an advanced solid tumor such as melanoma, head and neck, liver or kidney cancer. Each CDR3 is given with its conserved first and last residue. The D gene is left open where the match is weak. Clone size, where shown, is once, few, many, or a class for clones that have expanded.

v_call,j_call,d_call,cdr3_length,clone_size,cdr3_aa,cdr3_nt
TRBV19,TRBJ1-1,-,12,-,CASSIISSEAFF,TGTGCCAGTAGTATAATATCATCTGAAGCTTTCTTT
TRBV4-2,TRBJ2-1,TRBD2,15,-,CASSQSSGGYNEQFF,TGTGCCAGCAGCCAATCTAGCGGGGGGTACAATGAGCAGTTCTTC
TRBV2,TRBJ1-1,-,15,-,CASRVGLSMNTEAFF,TGTGCCAGCAGAGTCGGGTTATCGATGAACACTGAAGCTTTCTTT
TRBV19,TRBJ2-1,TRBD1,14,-,CATTKWDSPNEQFF,TGTGCCACCACGAAATGGGACAGCCCAAATGAGCAGTTCTTC
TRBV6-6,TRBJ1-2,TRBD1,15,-,CASSSPGQGYYGYTF,TGTGCCAGCAGTTCTCCGGGACAGGGATACTATGGCTACACCTTC
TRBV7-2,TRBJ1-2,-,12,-,CASSPTGWGYTF,TGTGCCAGCAGCCCAACTGGATGGGGCTACACCTTC
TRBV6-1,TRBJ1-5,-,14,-,CASSPGTSGQPQHF,TGTGCCAGCAGTCCCGGGACCTCGGGTCAGCCCCAGCATTTT
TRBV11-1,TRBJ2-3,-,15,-,CASSMVGDSSDTQYF,TGTGCCAGCAGCATGGTGGGGGACTCCTCAGATACGCAGTATTTT
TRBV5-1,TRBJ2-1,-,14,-,CASSLGQTSDEQFF,TGCGCCAGCAGCTTAGGGCAGACTTCAGATGAGCAGTTCTTC
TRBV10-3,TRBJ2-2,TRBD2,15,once,CAISGSGRDTGELFF,TGTGCCATCAGTGGAAGCGGGAGGGACACCGGGGAGCTGTTTTTT
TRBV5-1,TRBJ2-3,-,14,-,CASSLGSHTDTQYF,TGCGCCAGCAGCCTTGGCTCACACACAGATACGCAGTATTTT
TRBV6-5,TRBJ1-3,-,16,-,CASSYSGPSSGNTIYF,TGTGCCAGCAGTTACTCCGGACCGAGCTCTGGAAACACCATATATTTT
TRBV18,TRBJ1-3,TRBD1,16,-,CASSPQGPRSGNTIYF,TGTGCCAGCTCGCCACAGGGGCCCCGTTCGGGAAACACCATATATTTT
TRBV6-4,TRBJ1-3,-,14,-,CASGVGSSGNTIYF,TGTGCCAGCGGCGTCGGTAGCTCTGGAAACACCATATATTTT
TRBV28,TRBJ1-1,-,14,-,CASGPGRGGTEAFF,TGTGCCAGCGGCCCCGGGCGGGGTGGCACTGAAGCTTTCTTT
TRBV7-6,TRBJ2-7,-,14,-,CASSQYQDRLEQYF,TGTGCCAGCAGCCAATATCAGGACAGACTCGAGCAGTACTTC
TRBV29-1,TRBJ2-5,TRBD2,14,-,CSVPSGLAGETQYF,TGCAGCGTACCATCCGGACTAGCAGGAGAGACCCAGTACTTC
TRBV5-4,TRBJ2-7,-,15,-,CASSLGAGVPYEQYF,TGTGCCAGCAGCTTGGGGGCAGGGGTCCCCTACGAGCAGTACTTC
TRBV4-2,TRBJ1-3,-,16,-,CASSQDRSPSGNTIYF,TGTGCCAGCAGCCAAGATAGATCCCCGTCTGGAAACACCATATATTTT
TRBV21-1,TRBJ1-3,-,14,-,CASGPGTSGNTIYF,TGTGCCAGCGGACCCGGGACAAGTGGAAACACCATATATTTT
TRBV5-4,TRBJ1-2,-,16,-,CASSLGLRDVRPGYTF,TGTGCCAGCAGCCTGGGCCTGCGGGACGTACGTCCCGGCTACACCTTC
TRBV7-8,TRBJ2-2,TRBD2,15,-,CASSQGLAGTGELFF,TGTGCCAGCAGCCAGGGACTAGCGGGCACCGGGGAGCTGTTTTTT
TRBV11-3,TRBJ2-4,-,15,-,CASSFNPRPGNIQYF,TGTGCCAGCAGCTTTAACCCTCGTCCGGGAAACATTCAGTACTTC
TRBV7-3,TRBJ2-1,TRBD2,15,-,CASSSGLAGMWEQFF,TGTGCCAGCAGCTCAGGACTAGCGGGGATGTGGGAGCAGTTCTTC
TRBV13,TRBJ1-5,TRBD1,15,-,CASSLGIRGQQPQHF,TGTGCCAGCAGCTTAGGAATCAGGGGGCAACAGCCCCAGCATTTT
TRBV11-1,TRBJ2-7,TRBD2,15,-,CASSGLAGGTYEQYF,TGTGCCAGTTCGGGACTAGCGGGAGGAACCTACGAGCAGTACTTC
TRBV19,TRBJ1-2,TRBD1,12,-,CASSWTGSGYTF,TGTGCCAGTAGTTGGACAGGGAGTGGCTACACCTTC
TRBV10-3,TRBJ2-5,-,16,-,CAISESVGQGGLTQYF,TGTGCCATCAGTGAGTCGGTGGGGCAGGGAGGACTGACCCAGTACTTC
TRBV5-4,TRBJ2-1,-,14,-,CASSWRDSFYEQFF,TGTGCCAGCAGCTGGAGGGACAGCTTCTATGAGCAGTTCTTC